The rows below give T cell receptor beta chains drawn from one sample of a study of T cells in Graves' hyperthyroidism and ophthalmopathy. MiXCR was run by TCRdb on the multiplex PCR reads, yielding one entry per CDR3 protein. The sample contains fewer than 650,000 distinct CDR3 sequences, 12% to 15% of which appear only once. The sample was blood. These receptors were taken from a woman aged 18-29 years with Graves' ophthalmopathy. Both conserved end residues are part of each CDR3. D genes are given only for firm matches. A clone size is listed for some rows: how often the clone was seen (once, few, many), or a class if it is expanded.

d_call: .
v_call: TRBV28
clone_size: many
j_call: TRBJ2-3
cdr3_aa: CASSLEGTDTQYF
cdr3_nt: TGTGCCAGCAGTTTGGAGGGGACAGATACGCAGTATTTT

d_call: TRBD2
v_call: TRBV29-1
clone_size: .
j_call: TRBJ2-1
cdr3_aa: CSGGLAGSTYNEQFF
cdr3_nt: TGCAGCGGGGGGTTAGCGGGAAGCACCTACAATGAGCAGTTCTTC

d_call: TRBD2
v_call: TRBV28
clone_size: once
j_call: TRBJ2-7
cdr3_aa: CASRLPGTSRGRDEQYF
cdr3_nt: TGTGCCAGCAGGCTCCCCGGGACTAGTAGAGGGAGGGATGAGCAGTACTTC

d_call: .
v_call: TRBV5-1
clone_size: many
j_call: TRBJ2-7
cdr3_aa: CASSLEVGPYEQYF
cdr3_nt: TGCGCCAGCAGCTTGGAGGTGGGCCCCTACGAGCAGTACTTC

d_call: TRBD2
v_call: TRBV2
clone_size: few
j_call: TRBJ2-7
cdr3_aa: CASSQFSRTSGSISEQYF
cdr3_nt: TGTGCCAGCTCTCAATTCTCCCGGACTAGCGGGTCCATAAGCGAGCAGTACTTC

d_call: TRBD1
v_call: TRBV11-2
clone_size: many
j_call: TRBJ2-7
cdr3_aa: CASSWGTGGYEQYF
cdr3_nt: TGTGCCAGCAGCTGGGGGACAGGGGGCTACGAGCAGTACTTC

d_call: .
v_call: TRBV9
clone_size: .
j_call: TRBJ2-1
cdr3_aa: CASSSRLNYNEQFF
cdr3_nt: TGTGCCAGCAGCTCGCGACTCAACTACAATGAGCAGTTCTTC

d_call: .
v_call: TRBV9
clone_size: few
j_call: TRBJ1-3
cdr3_aa: CASSVAAGPSGNTIYF
cdr3_nt: TGTGCCAGCAGCGTAGCGGCAGGGCCCTCTGGAAACACCATATATTTT

d_call: .
v_call: TRBV28
clone_size: many
j_call: TRBJ2-7
cdr3_aa: CASSISGVYEQYF
cdr3_nt: TGTGCCAGCAGTATCTCAGGGGTCTACGAGCAGTACTTC

d_call: .
v_call: TRBV7-8
clone_size: many
j_call: TRBJ1-4
cdr3_aa: CASSTRRGWEKLFF
cdr3_nt: TGTGCCAGCAGCACCCGACGGGGATGGGAAAAACTGTTTTTT

d_call: TRBD2
v_call: TRBV7-9
clone_size: many
j_call: TRBJ2-3
cdr3_aa: CASSGGLAGSTDTQYF
cdr3_nt: TGTGCCAGCAGCGGGGGGCTAGCGGGAAGCACAGATACGCAGTATTTT

d_call: .
v_call: TRBV18
clone_size: many
j_call: TRBJ1-5
cdr3_aa: CASSPSGARGQPQHF
cdr3_nt: TGTGCCAGCTCACCGTCCGGGGCCCGGGGTCAGCCCCAGCATTTT

d_call: TRBD1
v_call: TRBV5-1
clone_size: many
j_call: TRBJ2-1
cdr3_aa: CASSLGQGPSGHEQFF
cdr3_nt: TGCGCCAGCAGCTTGGGACAGGGCCCTTCGGGGCATGAGCAGTTCTTC

d_call: .
v_call: TRBV19
clone_size: few
j_call: TRBJ2-7
cdr3_aa: CASGEYYEQYF
cdr3_nt: TGTGCCAGCGGGGAGTACTACGAGCAGTACTTC

d_call: TRBD2
v_call: TRBV7-2
clone_size: few
j_call: TRBJ2-1
cdr3_aa: CASSPSGTSGTIYNEQFF
cdr3_nt: TGTGCCAGCAGCCCATCCGGGACTAGCGGGACGATCTACAATGAGCAGTTCTTC

d_call: .
v_call: TRBV5-1
clone_size: few
j_call: TRBJ2-5
cdr3_aa: CASSFHRVGETQYF
cdr3_nt: TGCGCCAGCAGCTTTCACAGGGTTGGAGAGACCCAGTACTTC

d_call: .
v_call: TRBV11-2
clone_size: many
j_call: TRBJ2-5
cdr3_aa: CASSLYSGQYF
cdr3_nt: TGTGCCAGCAGCTTATACTCTGGACAGTACTTC

d_call: TRBD2
v_call: TRBV28
clone_size: many
j_call: TRBJ2-2
cdr3_aa: CASSLEGLAGVGNTGELFF
cdr3_nt: TGTGCCAGCAGTTTAGAGGGACTAGCGGGAGTTGGGAACACCGGGGAGCTGTTTTTT

d_call: .
v_call: TRBV19
clone_size: few
j_call: TRBJ2-1
cdr3_aa: CASQSWQEQFF
cdr3_nt: TGTGCCAGCCAAAGTTGGCAGGAGCAGTTCTTC